The entry that follows covers one T cell receptor (beta chain) sequence. The data were taken from a study of blood T cell repertoires in COVID-19. At the level of the study: T cells, B-cell-depleted T cells, or PBMCs provided the cDNA or gDNA that served as material.

The length of the CDR3 is 15 residues. The germline V gene encodes CDR1 MNHEY and CDR2 SVGAGI. Trimming stripped 5 bases from V and 0 bases from J, with 13 bases between. Profiled with immunoSEQ multiplex PCR; TCRdb holds only in-frame clones, not every one. The table has around 91,000 clones, around 84% seen once. The sample taken for sequencing was peripheral blood. The V gene is TRBV6-5, the J gene TRBJ2-5, with D possibly matching TRBD2 (5 bases). The receptor comes from a man older than 75 with acute or convalescent COVID-19. The CDR3 protein is CASSKPGKYQETQYF. DNA for the CDR3: TGTGCCAGCAGTAAACCGGGAAAGTACCAAGAGACCCAGTACTTC.